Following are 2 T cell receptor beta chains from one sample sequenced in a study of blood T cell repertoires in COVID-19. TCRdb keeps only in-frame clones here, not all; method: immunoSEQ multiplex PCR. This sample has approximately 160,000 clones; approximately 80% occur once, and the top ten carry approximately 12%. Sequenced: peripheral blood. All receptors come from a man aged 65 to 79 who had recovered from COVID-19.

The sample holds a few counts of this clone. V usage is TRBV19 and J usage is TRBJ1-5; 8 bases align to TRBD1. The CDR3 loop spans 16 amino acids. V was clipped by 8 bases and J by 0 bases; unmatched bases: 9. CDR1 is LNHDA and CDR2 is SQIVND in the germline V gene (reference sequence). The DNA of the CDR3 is TGTGCCAGTCACACAGGGGGGATCTATAGCAATCAGCCCCAGCATTTT. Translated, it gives CASHTGGIYSNQPQHF.

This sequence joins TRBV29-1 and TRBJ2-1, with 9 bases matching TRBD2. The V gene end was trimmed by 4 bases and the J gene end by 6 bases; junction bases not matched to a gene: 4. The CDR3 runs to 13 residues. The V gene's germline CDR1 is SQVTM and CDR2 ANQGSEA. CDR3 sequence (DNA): TGCAGCGTTGCCGGGACTAGCCGCAATGAGCAGTTCTTC. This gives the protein CSVAGTSRNEQFF.